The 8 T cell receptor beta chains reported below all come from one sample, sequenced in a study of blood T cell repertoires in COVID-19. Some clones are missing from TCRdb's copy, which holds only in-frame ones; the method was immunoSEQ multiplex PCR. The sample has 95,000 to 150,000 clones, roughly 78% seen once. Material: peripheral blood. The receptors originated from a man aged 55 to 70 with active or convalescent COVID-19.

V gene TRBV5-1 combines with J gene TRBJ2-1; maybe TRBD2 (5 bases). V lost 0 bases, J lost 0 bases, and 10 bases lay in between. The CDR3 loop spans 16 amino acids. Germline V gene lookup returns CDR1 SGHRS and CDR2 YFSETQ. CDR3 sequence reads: CASSLALSGSYNEQFF. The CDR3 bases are TGCGCCAGCAGCTTGGCCTTGAGCGGCTCCTACAATGAGCAGTTCTTC.

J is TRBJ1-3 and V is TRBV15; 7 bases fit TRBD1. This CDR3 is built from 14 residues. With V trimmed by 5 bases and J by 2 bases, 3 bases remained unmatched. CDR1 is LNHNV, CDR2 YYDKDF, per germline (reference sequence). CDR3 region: CATSRGTAGNTIYF. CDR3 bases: TGTGCCACCAGCCGAGGGACAGCTGGAAACACCATATATTTT.

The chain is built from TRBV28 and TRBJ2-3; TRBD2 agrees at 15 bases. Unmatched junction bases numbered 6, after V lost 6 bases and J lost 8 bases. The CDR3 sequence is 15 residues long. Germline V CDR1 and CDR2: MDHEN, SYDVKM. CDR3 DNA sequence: TGTGCCAGCAGCCCTAGGACTAGCGGGGGGGGTACGCAGTATTTT. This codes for CASSPRTSGGGTQYF. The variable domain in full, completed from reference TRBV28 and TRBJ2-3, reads DVKVTQSSRYLVKRTGEKVFLECVQDMDHENMFWYRQDPGLGLRLIYFSYDVKMKEKGDIPEGYSVSREKKERFSLILESASTNQTSMYLCASSPRTSGGGTQYFGPGTRLTVL.

Here the CDR3 reads CASSPPIPLGGENIQYF. In DNA form, the CDR3 reads TGTGCCAGCTCACCACCGATCCCCCTTGGGGGGGAAAACATTCAGTACTTC. This rearrangement joins TRBV18 to TRBJ2-4; 7 positions agree with TRBD2. This CDR3 spans 17 amino acids. CDR1 and CDR2 from the germline V gene are KGHSH and LQKENI. The J segment lost 5 bases and the V segment lost 0 bases, leaving 10 bases of the junction unmatched.

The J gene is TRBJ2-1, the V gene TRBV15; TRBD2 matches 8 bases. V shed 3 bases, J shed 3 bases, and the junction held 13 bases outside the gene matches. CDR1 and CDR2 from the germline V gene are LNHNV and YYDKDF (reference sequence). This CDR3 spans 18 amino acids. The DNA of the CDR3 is TGTGCCACCAGCAGCCCCCAGGGGCTAGCGGGCCTCTACAATGAGCAGTTCTTC. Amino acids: CATSSPQGLAGLYNEQFF.

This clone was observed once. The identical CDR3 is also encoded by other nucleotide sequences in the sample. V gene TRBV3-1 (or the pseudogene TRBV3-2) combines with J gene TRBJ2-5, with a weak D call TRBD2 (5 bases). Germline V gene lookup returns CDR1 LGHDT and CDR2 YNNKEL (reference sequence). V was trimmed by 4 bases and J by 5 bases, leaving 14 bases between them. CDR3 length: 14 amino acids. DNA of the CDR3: TGTGCCAGCAGCCCGCCCGGGGTCCGGGAGACCCAGTACTTC. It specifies CASSPPGVRETQYF.

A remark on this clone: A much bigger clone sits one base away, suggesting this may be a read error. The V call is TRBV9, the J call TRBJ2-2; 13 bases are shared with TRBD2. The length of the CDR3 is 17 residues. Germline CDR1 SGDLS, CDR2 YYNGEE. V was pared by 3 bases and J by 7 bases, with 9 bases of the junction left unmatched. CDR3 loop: CASSASGGTSGDGELFF. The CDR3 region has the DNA TGTGCCAGCAGCGCGAGCGGGGGGACTAGCGGGGACGGGGAGCTGTTTTTT.

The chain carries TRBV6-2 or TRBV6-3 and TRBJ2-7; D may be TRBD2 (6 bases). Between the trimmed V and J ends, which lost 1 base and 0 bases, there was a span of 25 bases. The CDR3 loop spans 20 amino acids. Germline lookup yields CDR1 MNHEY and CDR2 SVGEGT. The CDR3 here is CASSYLRGGFRSRTSYEQYF. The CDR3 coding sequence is TGTGCCAGCAGTTACTTAAGAGGAGGGTTTCGGAGCAGAACCTCCTACGAGCAGTACTTC.